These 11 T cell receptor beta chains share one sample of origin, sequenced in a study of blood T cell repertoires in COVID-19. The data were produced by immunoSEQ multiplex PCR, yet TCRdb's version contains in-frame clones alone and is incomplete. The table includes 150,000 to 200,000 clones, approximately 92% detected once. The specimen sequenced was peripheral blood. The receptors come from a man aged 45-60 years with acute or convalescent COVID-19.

CDR3 in amino acids: CASSPYALRTSGDVGEQFF. DNA of the CDR3: TGTGCCAGCAGTCCCTACGCTCTCCGGACTAGCGGGGACGTCGGAGAGCAGTTCTTC. This chain joins TRBV27 and TRBJ2-1, with 12 bases that match TRBD2. Germline CDR1 MNHEY, CDR2 SMNVEV (reference sequence). J lost 10 bases, V lost 5 bases, and 21 bases had no gene match. This CDR3 has 19 residues.

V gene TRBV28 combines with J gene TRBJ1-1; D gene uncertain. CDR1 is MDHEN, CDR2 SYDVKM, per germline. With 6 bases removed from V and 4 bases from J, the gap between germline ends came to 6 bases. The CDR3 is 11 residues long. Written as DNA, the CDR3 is TGTGCCAGCAGCCACATCACTGAAGCTTTCTTT. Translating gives CASSHITEAFF.

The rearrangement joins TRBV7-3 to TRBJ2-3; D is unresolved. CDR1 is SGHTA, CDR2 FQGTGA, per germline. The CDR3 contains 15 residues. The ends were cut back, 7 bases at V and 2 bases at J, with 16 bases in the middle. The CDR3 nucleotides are TGTGCCAGCAACGACCCGGCAACTAACACAGATACGCAGTATTTT. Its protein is CASNDPATNTDTQYF.

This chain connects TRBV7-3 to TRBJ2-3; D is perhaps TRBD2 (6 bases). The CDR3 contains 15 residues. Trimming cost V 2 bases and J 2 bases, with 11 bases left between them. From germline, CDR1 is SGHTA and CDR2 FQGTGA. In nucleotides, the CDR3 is TGTGCCAGCAGCTTACCGGCGGGGTCCACAGATACGCAGTATTTT. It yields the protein CASSLPAGSTDTQYF.

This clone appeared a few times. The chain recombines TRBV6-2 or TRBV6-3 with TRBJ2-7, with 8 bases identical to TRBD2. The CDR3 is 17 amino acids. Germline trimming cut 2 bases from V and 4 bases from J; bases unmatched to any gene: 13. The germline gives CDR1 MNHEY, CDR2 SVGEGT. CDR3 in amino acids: CASSYRMRGGPHYEQYV. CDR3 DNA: TGTGCCAGCAGTTACCGCATGCGCGGGGGGCCACATTACGAGCAGTACGTC.

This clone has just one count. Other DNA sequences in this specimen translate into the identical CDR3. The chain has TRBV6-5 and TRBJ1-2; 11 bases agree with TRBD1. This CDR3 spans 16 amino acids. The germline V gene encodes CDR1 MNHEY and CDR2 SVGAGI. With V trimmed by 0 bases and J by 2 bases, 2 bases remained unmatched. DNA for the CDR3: TGTGCCAGCAGTTACTCTAGGACAGGGGGCAACTATGGCTACACCTTC. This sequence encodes CASSYSRTGGNYGYTF.

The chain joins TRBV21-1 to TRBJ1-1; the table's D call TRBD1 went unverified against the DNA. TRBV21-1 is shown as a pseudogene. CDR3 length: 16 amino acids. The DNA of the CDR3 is TGTGCCAGCAGCAAAGGAGGGGGACAGGGGGCTGCTGAAGCTTTCTTT. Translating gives CASSKGGGQGAAEAFF.

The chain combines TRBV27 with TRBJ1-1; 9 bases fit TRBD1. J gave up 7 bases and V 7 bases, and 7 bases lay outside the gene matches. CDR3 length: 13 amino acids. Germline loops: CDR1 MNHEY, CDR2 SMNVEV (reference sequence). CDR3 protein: CASKTGGASEAFF. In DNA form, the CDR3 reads TGTGCCAGCAAAACAGGGGGCGCGAGTGAAGCTTTCTTT.

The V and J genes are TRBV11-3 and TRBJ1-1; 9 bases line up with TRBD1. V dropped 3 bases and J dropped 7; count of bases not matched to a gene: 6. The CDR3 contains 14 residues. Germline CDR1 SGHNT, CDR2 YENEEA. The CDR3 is CASSLGQGYGEAFF. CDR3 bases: TGTGCCAGCAGCTTGGGACAGGGATATGGTGAAGCTTTCTTT.

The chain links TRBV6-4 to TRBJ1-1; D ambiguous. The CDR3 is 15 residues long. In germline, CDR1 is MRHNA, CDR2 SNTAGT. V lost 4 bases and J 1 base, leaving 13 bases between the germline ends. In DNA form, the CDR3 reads TGTGCCAGCAGTGCTCAGGTAGGATCGAACACTGAAGCTTTCTTT. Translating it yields CASSAQVGSNTEAFF.

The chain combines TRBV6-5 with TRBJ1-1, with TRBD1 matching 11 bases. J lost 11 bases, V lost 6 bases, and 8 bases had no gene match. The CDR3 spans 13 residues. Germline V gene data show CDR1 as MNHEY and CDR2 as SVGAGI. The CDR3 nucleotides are TGTGCCAGCAGACAAGGACAGGGGGCAGAGGCTTTCTTT. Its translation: CASRQGQGAEAFF.